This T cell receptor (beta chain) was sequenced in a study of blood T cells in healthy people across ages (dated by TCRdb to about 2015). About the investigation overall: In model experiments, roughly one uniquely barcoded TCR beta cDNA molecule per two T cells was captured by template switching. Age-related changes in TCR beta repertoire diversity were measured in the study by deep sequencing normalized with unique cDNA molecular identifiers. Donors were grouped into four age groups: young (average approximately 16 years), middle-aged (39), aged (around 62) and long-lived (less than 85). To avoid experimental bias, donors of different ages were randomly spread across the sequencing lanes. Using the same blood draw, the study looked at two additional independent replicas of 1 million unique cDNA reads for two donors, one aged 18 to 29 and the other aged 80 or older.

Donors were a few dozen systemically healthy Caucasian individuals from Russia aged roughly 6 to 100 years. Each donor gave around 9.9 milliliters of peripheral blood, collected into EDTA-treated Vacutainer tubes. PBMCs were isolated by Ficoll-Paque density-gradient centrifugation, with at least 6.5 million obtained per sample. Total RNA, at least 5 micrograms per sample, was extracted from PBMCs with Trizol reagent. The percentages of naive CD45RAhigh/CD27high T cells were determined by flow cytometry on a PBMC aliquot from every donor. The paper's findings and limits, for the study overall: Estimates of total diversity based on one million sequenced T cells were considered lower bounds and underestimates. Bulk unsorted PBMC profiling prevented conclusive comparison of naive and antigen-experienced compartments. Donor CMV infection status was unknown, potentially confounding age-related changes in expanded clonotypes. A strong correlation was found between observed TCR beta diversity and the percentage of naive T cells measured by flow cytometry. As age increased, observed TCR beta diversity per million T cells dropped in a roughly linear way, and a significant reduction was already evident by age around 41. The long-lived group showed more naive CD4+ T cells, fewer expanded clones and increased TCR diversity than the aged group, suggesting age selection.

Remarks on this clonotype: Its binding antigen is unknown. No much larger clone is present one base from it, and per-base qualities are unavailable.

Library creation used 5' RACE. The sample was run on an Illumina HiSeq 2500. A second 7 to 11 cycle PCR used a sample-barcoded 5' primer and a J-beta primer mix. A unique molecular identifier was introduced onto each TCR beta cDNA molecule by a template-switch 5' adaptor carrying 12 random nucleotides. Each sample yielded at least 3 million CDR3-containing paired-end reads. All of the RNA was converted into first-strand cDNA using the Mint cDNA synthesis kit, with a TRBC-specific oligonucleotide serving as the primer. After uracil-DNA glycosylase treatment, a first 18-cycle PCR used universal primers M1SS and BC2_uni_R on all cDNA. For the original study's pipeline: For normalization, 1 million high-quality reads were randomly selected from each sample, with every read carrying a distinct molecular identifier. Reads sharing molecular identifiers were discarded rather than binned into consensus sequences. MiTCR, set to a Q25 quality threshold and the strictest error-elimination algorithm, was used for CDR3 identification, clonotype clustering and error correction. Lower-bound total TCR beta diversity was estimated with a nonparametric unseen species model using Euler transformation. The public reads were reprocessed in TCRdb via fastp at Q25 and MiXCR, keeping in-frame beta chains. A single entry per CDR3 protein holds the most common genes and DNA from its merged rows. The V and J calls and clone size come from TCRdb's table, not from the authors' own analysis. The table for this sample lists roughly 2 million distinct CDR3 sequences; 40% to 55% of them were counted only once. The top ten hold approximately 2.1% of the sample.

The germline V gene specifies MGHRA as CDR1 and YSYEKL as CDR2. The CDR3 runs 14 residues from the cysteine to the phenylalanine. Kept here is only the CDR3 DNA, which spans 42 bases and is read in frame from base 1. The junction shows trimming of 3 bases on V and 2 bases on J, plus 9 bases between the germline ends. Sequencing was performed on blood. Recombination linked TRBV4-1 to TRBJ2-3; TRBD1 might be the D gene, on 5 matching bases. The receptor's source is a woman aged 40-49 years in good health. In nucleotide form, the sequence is TGCGCCAGCAGCCAGGGGCCCCTCACAGATACGCAGTATTTT. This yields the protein CASSQGPLTDTQYF.